A selection of T cell receptor beta chains follows, all from one sample in a study of blood T cell repertoires in COVID-19. Here immunoSEQ multiplex PCR was the method, and the copy in TCRdb shows in-frame clones only, minus some. Seen here are around 100,000 clones, 81% observed once, and the top ten hold about 1.4%. The sequenced sample was peripheral blood. The origin of the receptors is a man over 45 with acute or convalescent COVID-19. The CDR3 runs from the conserved cysteine through the conserved F or W. A D gene is named only where the DNA matches it firmly. A row's size may be missing; if present it is once, few, many or a size class.

v_call	j_call	d_call	clone_size	cdr3_nt	cdr3_aa
TRBV15	TRBJ2-3	NA	few	TGTGCCACCAGCAGTGCCCGGGGTAGCGGCGGCACAGATACGCAGTATTTT	CATSSARGSGGTDTQYF
TRBV7-3	TRBJ1-6	NA	NA	TGTGCCAGCAGCTTCGGACAGAATTCACCCCTCCACTTT	CASSFGQNSPLHF
TRBV13	TRBJ1-4	TRBD1	NA	TGTGCCAGCAGCCGGCCGGGACAGGGCGAAGAAAAACTGTTTTTT	CASSRPGQGEEKLFF
TRBV28	TRBJ2-5	TRBD2	NA	TGTGCCAGCAGTTTGGTGGGGGGGTTACAAGAGACCCAGTACTTC	CASSLVGGLQETQYF
TRBV7-2	TRBJ2-7	NA	NA	TGTGCCAGCAGCTCGACGAGGAGCTCCTACGAGCAGTACTTC	CASSSTRSSYEQYF
TRBV11-2	TRBJ2-7	TRBD1	NA	TGTGCCAGCAGCTTAGCCGGGACAGGGGACGAGCAGTACTTC	CASSLAGTGDEQYF
TRBV5-4	TRBJ2-3	TRBD2	NA	TGTGCCAGCAGCTTGACTAGCGGGGGGGCGGGAGATACGCAGTATTTT	CASSLTSGGAGDTQYF
TRBV6-5	TRBJ2-7	NA	NA	TGTGCCAGCAGTTACTCGACCGGGGAGTTCTCCTACGAGCAGTACTTC	CASSYSTGEFSYEQYF
TRBV9	TRBJ2-2	NA	NA	TGTGCCAGCAGCAGAGAGGGCGGACCCTACACCGGGGAGCTGTTTTTT	CASSREGGPYTGELFF
TRBV24-1	TRBJ2-7	TRBD1	NA	TGTGCCACCAGTGACAGCGGACAGGGGGATGCCTACGAGCAGTACTTC	CATSDSGQGDAYEQYF
TRBV19	TRBJ1-1	TRBD1	once	TGTGCCAGTAGTTGGGACAGAGCCACTGAAGCTTTCTTT	CASSWDRATEAFF
TRBV29-1	TRBJ2-4	NA	NA	TGCAGCGTTGGGGCCATGGGCCCAAACATTCAGTACTTC	CSVGAMGPNIQYF
TRBV28	TRBJ1-6	TRBD1	NA	TGTGCCAGCATTCTCGGGACAGGTTTTAATTCACCCCTCCACTTT	CASILGTGFNSPLHF
TRBV10-3	TRBJ1-2	NA	NA	TGTGCCATCAGTGAGTCTAACTCCTATGGCTACACCTTC	CAISESNSYGYTF
TRBV19	TRBJ2-7	TRBD1	NA	TGTGCCACAAGACCGGGACAGGGGGCCGCCGAGCAGTACTTC	CATRPGQGAAEQYF
TRBV6-4	TRBJ1-1	TRBD1	NA	TGTGCCAGCAGTGAGGGACAGGGGCACACTGAAGCTTTCTTT	CASSEGQGHTEAFF
TRBV30	TRBJ2-7	NA	NA	TGTGCCTGGAGTGTAAGAGGGTTTACCTCCTACGAGCAGTACTTC	CAWSVRGFTSYEQYF
TRBV6-6	TRBJ1-1	NA	NA	TGTGCCAGCAGTTACGGGGCAGGGAGGGTCGACACTGAAGCTTTCTTT	CASSYGAGRVDTEAFF
TRBV6-5	TRBJ1-2	NA	NA	TGTGCCAGCAGGCTAGGACAGATAAACTATGGCTACACCTTC	CASRLGQINYGYTF
TRBV6-5	TRBJ2-6	NA	once	TGTGCCAGCAGTCGGACAGACTCTGGGGCCAACGTCCTGACTTTC	CASSRTDSGANVLTF
TRBV6-1	TRBJ1-5	NA	NA	TGTGCCAGCAGTGAAGATAATCGGCCCCAGCATTTT	CASSEDNRPQHF
TRBV12-5	TRBJ2-5	TRBD1	few	TGTGCTAGTGGATACGGGACAGGGGGCGAGACCCAGTACTTC	CASGYGTGGETQYF
TRBV6-6	TRBJ1-1	TRBD1	NA	TGTGCCAGCAGCCAACCCGGGACAGGGGGAACTGAAGCTTTCTTT	CASSQPGTGGTEAFF
TRBV7-2	TRBJ2-1	TRBD2	NA	TGTGCCAGCAGCTTCGGGGGGGCCCTTCCAAATGAGCAGTTCTTC	CASSFGGALPNEQFF
TRBV7-3	TRBJ1-1	NA	NA	TGTGCCAGCAGCTTAGTCGTCCCTCTAACTAGGGTTTTGAACACTGAAGCTTTCTTT	CASSLVVPLTRVLNTEAFF
TRBV10-1	TRBJ1-2	TRBD1	NA	TGCGCCAGCAGGGCCAGGGGGATACGTGGCTACACCTTC	CASRARGIRGYTF
TRBV5-4	TRBJ2-3	TRBD2	NA	TGTGCCAGCAGCGCTAGCGGGGGGAGAACAGATACGCAGTATTTT	CASSASGGRTDTQYF
TRBV5-4	TRBJ2-7	NA	NA	TGTGCCAGCAGGAGGGCCGGGACTTCCTCCTACGAGCAGTACTTC	CASRRAGTSSYEQYF
TRBV5-4	TRBJ1-1	NA	few	TGTGCCAGCAGCTTGGCCAGGAACACTGAAGCTTTCTTT	CASSLARNTEAFF
TRBV7-2	TRBJ2-5	NA	NA	TGTGCCAGCAGCTTAGCGTCAGGGGAGACCCAGTACTTC	CASSLASGETQYF
TRBV19	TRBJ1-2	TRBD1	few	TGTGCCAGTAGCCCCGGACAGGGCTTGAACTATGGCTACACCTTC	CASSPGQGLNYGYTF
TRBV11-2	TRBJ1-2	TRBD1	NA	TGTGCCAGCAGCTTGACAGGGTTTGATGGCTACACCTTC	CASSLTGFDGYTF
TRBV5-6	TRBJ2-5	NA	NA	TGTGCCAGCAACTACAAAGCCTGGGAAGAGGGGACCCAGTACTTC	CASNYKAWEEGTQYF
TRBV14	TRBJ1-6	TRBD1	few	TGTGCCAGCAGCCTAATACAGGGGGCGTTTTCACCCCTCCACTTT	CASSLIQGAFSPLHF
TRBV7-2	TRBJ1-2	NA	few	TGTGCCAGCAGCTTCCCCCAGGGCGGCGGCTACACCTTC	CASSFPQGGGYTF
TRBV5-1	TRBJ1-4	NA	NA	TGCGCCAGCAGCCAGCTAGGGGGAACAACTAATGAAAAACTGTTTTTT	CASSQLGGTTNEKLFF
TRBV3-1/TRBV3-2	TRBJ1-3	NA	few	TGTGCCAGCAGCCAAAATCTTGTAATCGGAAACACCATATATTTT	CASSQNLVIGNTIYF
TRBV9	TRBJ2-1	NA	NA	TGTGCCAGCAGCGTAGGATCCGGGATCGGCTCCTACAATGAGCAGTTCTTC	CASSVGSGIGSYNEQFF
TRBV27	TRBJ1-2	TRBD1	NA	TGTGCCAGCAGTTTCAGGCCCGGGACAGGGAAAGACTATGGCTACACCTTC	CASSFRPGTGKDYGYTF
TRBV2	TRBJ1-1	NA	NA	TGTGCCAGCAGGGACAGAAGGGATGAAGCTTTCTTT	CASRDRRDEAFF
TRBV29-1	TRBJ1-2	TRBD1	NA	TGCAGCGTTGGGGACAGGGGCCTGCCCCACTATGGCTACACCTTC	CSVGDRGLPHYGYTF
TRBV15	TRBJ2-1	TRBD1	NA	TGTGCCACCAGCAGTATGGGACAGGGGGCGGTTGAGCAGTTCTTC	CATSSMGQGAVEQFF
TRBV28	TRBJ2-7	TRBD1	NA	TGTGCCAGCAGTTTATATGGGACAGGTCCCTACGAGCAGTACTTC	CASSLYGTGPYEQYF
TRBV10-1	TRBJ1-2	NA	NA	TGCGCCAGCAGTGAGTCGGGGCAGCGTCAAGGGCATGGCTACACCTTC	CASSESGQRQGHGYTF
TRBV5-1	TRBJ1-1	TRBD1	NA	TGCGCCAGCAGCTACAGGGGAGGCACTGAAGCTTTCTTT	CASSYRGGTEAFF
TRBV9	TRBJ1-2	NA	NA	TGTGCCAGCAGCGTAGCTACGGGCTATGGCTACACCTTC	CASSVATGYGYTF
TRBV7-8	TRBJ1-5	TRBD1	many	TGTGCCAGCAGCCAGACAGGGTATGATCAGCCCCAGCATTTT	CASSQTGYDQPQHF
TRBV28	TRBJ2-1	TRBD1	NA	TGTGCCAGCAGATCCCTTACAGGGGCCTCCTACAATGAGCAGTTCTTC	CASRSLTGASYNEQFF
TRBV10-3	TRBJ2-1	TRBD1	few	TGTGCCATCAGTGACCCCGGGACAGCCAATGAGCAGTTCTTC	CAISDPGTANEQFF
TRBV15	TRBJ2-3	TRBD2	NA	TGTGCCACCAGCAGAGATCCTAGCGGGGGGATGACAGATACGCAGTATTTT	CATSRDPSGGMTDTQYF
TRBV21-1	TRBJ2-1	NA	NA	TGTGCCAGCAGCATCGTACGAGACAATGAGCAGTTCTTC	CASSIVRDNEQFF
TRBV5-6	TRBJ2-7	TRBD1	NA	TGTGCCAGCAGCTCTCCGGGACAGGGCCCCTACGAGCAGTACTTC	CASSSPGQGPYEQYF
TRBV3-1/TRBV3-2	TRBJ1-1	NA	NA	TGTGCCAGCAGTCCTAGCCAGGACCCGCGGGCTTTCTTT	CASSPSQDPRAFF
TRBV7-3	TRBJ2-1	TRBD2	once	TGTGCCAGCAGCTTAATGGCTAGCGGGGGGGACAATGAGCAGTTCTTC	CASSLMASGGDNEQFF
TRBV12-3/TRBV12-4	TRBJ1-5	NA	NA	TGTGCCAGCAGTTTAGCCGGGAATCAGCCCCAGCATTTT	CASSLAGNQPQHF
TRBV19	TRBJ2-1	NA	once	TGTGCCAGTAGTAAAAGCGGAAACAATGAGCAGTTCTTC	CASSKSGNNEQFF
TRBV9	TRBJ2-1	NA	NA	TGTGCCAGCAGCGGACTATTGTATGAGCAGTTCTTC	CASSGLLYEQFF
TRBV5-1	TRBJ2-5	TRBD2	NA	TGCGCCAGCAGCTTGGACGCGGCGGGGGGGCGAGAGACCCAGTACTTC	CASSLDAAGGRETQYF
TRBV28	TRBJ1-1	TRBD1	NA	TGTGCCAGCAGCCTACCCTGGAGGGGGCACGGTATGAACACTGAAGCTTTCTTT	CASSLPWRGHGMNTEAFF